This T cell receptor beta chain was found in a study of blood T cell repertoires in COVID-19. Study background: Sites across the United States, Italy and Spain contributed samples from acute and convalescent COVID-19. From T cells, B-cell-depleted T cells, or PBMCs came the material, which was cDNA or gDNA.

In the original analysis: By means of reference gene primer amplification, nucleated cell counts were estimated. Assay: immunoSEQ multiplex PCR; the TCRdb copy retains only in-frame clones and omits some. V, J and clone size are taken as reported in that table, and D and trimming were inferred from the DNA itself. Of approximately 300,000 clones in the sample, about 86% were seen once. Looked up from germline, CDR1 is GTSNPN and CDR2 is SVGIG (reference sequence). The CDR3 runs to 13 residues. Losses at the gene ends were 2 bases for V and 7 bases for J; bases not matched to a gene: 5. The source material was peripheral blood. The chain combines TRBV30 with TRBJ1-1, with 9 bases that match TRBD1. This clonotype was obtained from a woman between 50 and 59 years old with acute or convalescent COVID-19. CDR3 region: CAWSNRDRDEAFF. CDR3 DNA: TGTGCCTGGAGTAACCGGGACAGGGATGAAGCTTTCTTT.